Described below is a single T cell receptor (beta chain) sequence and its context. The data were taken from a study of blood T cells in healthy people across ages. Germline CDR1 reads GTSNPN; CDR2 reads SVGIG (reference sequence). Trimming removed 2 bases at V and 0 bases at J, with 13 bases between. The CDR3 runs 16 residues. With a J-beta primer mix and a sample-barcoded 5' primer, a second PCR ran roughly 6 to 11 cycles. Each CDR3 protein gets one entry after TCRdb re-called the 5' RACE reads with MiXCR. The sample lists roughly 1,700,000 distinct CDR3 sequences; roughly 28% were seen once. Sequencing was done on a sample of blood. V usage is TRBV30 and J usage is TRBJ1-4; D is ambiguous. The clonotype comes from a woman aged 25-40 years in good health. The CDR3 is CAWSSFGRATNEKLFF. The CDR3 DNA reads as TGTGCCTGGAGTAGCTTCGGACGGGCAACTAATGAAAAACTGTTTTTT.